This TCR beta chain was sequenced during a study of CD4 T cells in relation to SARS-CoV-2 and coronaviruses. Background on the study: ViraFEST: roughly 10-day antigen culture of PBMCs, then TCR beta CDR3 sequencing. Patient ages ranged from roughly 20 to 80, median 38. Study results and caveats: Crossreactive clones expanded significantly less to SARS-CoV-2 than monoreactive clones.

The CDR3 extends over 15 amino acids. J was trimmed by 3 bases and V by 2 bases; bases with no gene match: 0. CDR1 and CDR2 from the germline V gene are MNHEY and SMNVEV (reference sequence). Only in-frame clones appear in the TCRdb table, and some are missing; sequencing was by immunoSEQ multiplex PCR. The sample holds some 30,000 clones, more than 75% seen once. Note on this clone: Its antigen is unknown.

The sample was memory CD4+ T cells from PBMCs, cultured in vitro. The receptor was isolated from an adult with COVID-19. The chain combines TRBV27 with TRBJ2-3; 12 nucleotides line up with TRBD2. The CDR3 spells CASSLGTSGTDTQYF. CDR3 bases: TGTGCCAGCAGTTTAGGGACTAGCGGGACAGATACGCAGTATTTT.